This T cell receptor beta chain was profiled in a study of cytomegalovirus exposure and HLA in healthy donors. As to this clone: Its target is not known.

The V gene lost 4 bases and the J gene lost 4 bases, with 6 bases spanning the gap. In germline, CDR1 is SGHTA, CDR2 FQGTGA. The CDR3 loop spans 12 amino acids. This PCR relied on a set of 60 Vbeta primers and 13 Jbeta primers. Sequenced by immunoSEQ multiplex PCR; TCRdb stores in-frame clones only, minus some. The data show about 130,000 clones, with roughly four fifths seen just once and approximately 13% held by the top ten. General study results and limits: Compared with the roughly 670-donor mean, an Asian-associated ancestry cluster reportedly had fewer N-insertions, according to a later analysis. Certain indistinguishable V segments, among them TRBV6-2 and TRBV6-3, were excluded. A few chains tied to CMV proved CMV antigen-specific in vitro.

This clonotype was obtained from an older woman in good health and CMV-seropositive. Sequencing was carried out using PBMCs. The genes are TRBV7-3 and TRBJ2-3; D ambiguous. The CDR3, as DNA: TGTGCCAGCAGCTCAAGCTCAGATACGCAGTATTTT. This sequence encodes CASSSSSDTQYF.